This record covers a single TCR beta chain. What it binds is not known. The primer mix had 60 Vbeta and 13 Jbeta primers. This table comes from immunoSEQ multiplex PCR, and its TCRdb copy is limited to in-frame clones, with some not included. Counted here are about 250,000 clones, under 80% occurring once; the ten biggest clones make up roughly 2.4%. This sample is part of a study of cytomegalovirus exposure and HLA in healthy donors. CDR1 and CDR2 from the germline V gene are SEHNR and FQNEAQ (reference sequence). The CDR3 covers 12 residues. V lost 3 bases and J lost 5, with 7 bases in between. The study, taken as a whole, reports: Across donors, presence/absence analyses took sequencing depth to be roughly uniform.

The receptor was derived from a female donor in good health and CMV-seronegative. Sequenced input: PBMCs. The chain employs TRBV7-9 and TRBJ1-1; no definite D call. The CDR3 sequence: CASSFRPTEAFF. In DNA, the CDR3 is TGTGCCAGCAGCTTCAGGCCAACTGAAGCTTTCTTT.